Presented here are 18 T cell receptor beta chains from one specimen sequenced in a study of tumor and adjacent non-tumor tissue in lung cancer. This sample's RNA came from whole unsorted tissue. A modified ARM-PCR protocol with three rounds of nested PCR amplified TCRbeta. TCRdb re-analysed the multiplex PCR reads in MiXCR, keeping a single row per CDR3 protein. The table includes approximately 90,000 distinct CDR3 sequences, about 66% detected once. Sample: lung tumor tissue. These receptors were obtained from a man in his sixties with non-small cell lung cancer.

Concerning this clonotype itself: A clone one base away is much larger, so this may be a read error. This chain joins TRBV6-1 and TRBJ2-1; no clear D gene. This CDR3 region has 10 residues. Germline CDR1 reads MNHNS; CDR2 reads SASEGT. CDR3 amino acids: CASSLNQQSF. Here the CDR3 DNA reads TGTGCCAGCAGCTTGAATCAGCAGTCCTTC.

This chain uses TRBV29-1 with TRBJ1-5; no clear D gene. Between the trimmed V and J ends, which lost 4 bases and 9 bases, there was a span of 13 bases. The germline gives CDR1 SQVTM, CDR2 ANQGSEA. The CDR3 extends over 12 amino acids. CDR3 coding DNA: TGCAGCGTTGGAGAGGGTCCAAGGCCCCAGCATTTT. Translated: CSVGEGPRPQHF.

In the case of this clonotype: This clone may be a read error of a much larger clone one base away. The chain links TRBV28 to TRBJ2-7, with 7 bases aligning to TRBD1. The V segment lost 6 bases and the J segment 2 bases; nucleotides outside the gene matches: 10. The CDR3 runs to 15 residues. Germline lookup yields CDR1 MDHEN and CDR2 SYDVKM. CDR3 nucleotide sequence: TGTGCCAGCAGCCAAACGAAGACAGGGACCTACGAGCAGTACTTC. Translated: CASSQTKTGTYEQYF.

A few counts support this clonotype. No conserved phenylalanine or tryptophan ends this CDR3, so it is likely a read error. The chain is built from TRBV20-1 and TRBJ2-1; TRBD2 is a possible D gene (6 bases). Germline V gene lookup returns CDR1 DFQATT and CDR2 SNEGSKA (reference sequence). CDR3 length: 11 amino acids. V shed 6 bases and J shed 4 bases, with 7 bases lying between them. The DNA for the CDR3 is TGCAGTGCGCGGGAATACAATGAGCAGTTCCTC. This gives the protein CSAREYNEQFL.

As for this clonotype: This sequence may be a read error, since a much larger clone differs from it by one base. The chain combines TRBV20-1 with TRBJ2-1, with 12 bases that match TRBD1. The CDR3 covers 14 residues. Per the germline V gene, CDR1 is DFQATT and CDR2 is SNEGSKA (reference sequence). This chain's CDR3 is CSAGRDRGLNELFF. The CDR3 nucleotides read TGCAGTGCTGGCCGGGACAGGGGGCTCAATGAGCTGTTCTTC.

This clonotype appeared many times. This sequence joins TRBV2 and TRBJ2-7; 7 bases match TRBD2. Per germline, CDR1 SNHLY and CDR2 FYNNEI. This CDR3 contains 12 residues. The CDR3 DNA reads as TGTGCGGGGGGGAGCTCTCGCTACGAGCAGTACTTC. Translating it yields CAGGSSRYEQYF.

Notes on this clonotype: Germline and junction disagree at one end, which may indicate a read error. This chain links TRBV4-1 with TRBJ2-5; TRBD2 aligns across 10 bases. Germline CDR1 and CDR2: MGHRA and YSYEKL. The CDR3 spans 17 residues. This CDR3 reads CACSQALAGAGEETQYF. The CDR3 nucleotides are TGCGCCTGCAGTCAAGCCCTAGCGGGAGCTGGGGAGGAGACCCAGTACTTC.

Comments on this clonotype: Its ends do not fully match the called genes, so a read error is possible. The chain combines TRBV6-1 with TRBJ2-1; 7 nucleotides line up with TRBD1. Germline lookup yields CDR1 MNHNS and CDR2 SASEGT. CDR3 length: 14 amino acids. CDR3 bases: TGTGCCGGCAGCCTGACAGGGCAGGCCAATGAGCAGTTCTTC. It specifies CAGSLTGQANEQFF.

Notes on this clonotype: This clone may be a read error of a much larger clone one base away. The chain has TRBV20-1 and TRBJ2-2; TRBD2 aligns across 12 bases. The CDR3 sequence is 19 residues long. The germline gives CDR1 DFQATT, CDR2 SNEGSKA (reference sequence). V gave up 4 bases and J gave up 0 bases; unmatched junction bases: 12. The CDR3 protein is CSANSPGLAGSSNTGELFF. The CDR3 coding sequence is TGCAGTGCTAATTCTCCGGGACTAGCGGGTTCCTCGAACACCGGGGAGCTGTTTTTT.

This clonotype was observed a few times. This chain uses TRBV10-1 with TRBJ2-5, with D perhaps matching TRBD2 (6 bases). The germline gives CDR1 WNHNN, CDR2 SYGVQD (reference sequence). V was cut by 5 bases and J by 5 bases, with 12 bases left in between. The CDR3 has 13 amino acids. The chain's CDR3 is CASSRLVRETQYF. The CDR3 coding sequence is TGCGCCAGCAGTCGACTAGTACGCGAGACCCAGTACTTC.

This clonotype appeared a single time. This chain connects TRBV29-1 to TRBJ2-3, with 11 bases aligning to TRBD1. The CDR3 has 13 residues. Germline V CDR1 and CDR2: SQVTM, ANQGSEA. CDR3 bases: TGCGTTACGGGACAGGGGGTTGCAGATACGCAGTATTTT. This translates into CVTGQGVADTQYF.

Of note for this clonotype: Just one base apart from a much larger clone, this may be a read error. This CDR3 is CAVSDPFEQFF. The CDR3 nucleotides read TGTGCCGTCAGTGACCCATTCGAGCAGTTCTTC. V is TRBV10-3 and J is TRBJ2-1, with no clear D. The CDR3 contains 11 residues. CDR1 is ENHRY and CDR2 is SYGVKD in the germline V gene.

V is TRBV11-1 and J is TRBJ2-1, with 7 bases lining up with TRBD2. In germline, CDR1 is SGHAT, CDR2 FQDESV (reference sequence). V gave up 4 bases and J gave up 8 bases; unmatched junction bases: 2. CDR3 size: 12 residues. The CDR3 DNA follows: TGTGCCAGCAGCTCGGGGGGATATGAGCAGTTCTTC. It encodes CASSSGGYEQFF.

The V and J genes are TRBV24-1 and TRBJ2-2; possibly TRBD1 for D (6 bases). The CDR3 consists of 12 residues. Germline-derived CDR1 and CDR2 are KGHDR and SFDVKD. CDR3 amino acids: CVTGQNTRELFF. CDR3 coding DNA: TGTGTCACAGGACAGAACACCCGTGAGCTGTTTTTT.

A remark on this clonotype: With a much larger clone just one base away, this may be a read error. This rearrangement joins TRBV29-1 to TRBJ2-1; D is possibly TRBD2 (6 bases). This CDR3 spans 11 amino acids. Trimming took off 6 bases at V and 12 bases at J, with 15 bases between the two ends. Germline V gene sequence: CDR1 SQVTM, CDR2 ANQGSEA. This CDR3 reads CSVGWRDWQFF. The CDR3 coding sequence is TGCAGCGTGGGGTGGCGGGACTGGCAGTTCTTC.

A note on this clonotype: A read error is likely, as this CDR3 ends without the conserved phenylalanine or tryptophan. The DNA for the CDR3 is TGCAGTGCTAACCGCGGGGGGACCGCCAATGAGCAGTTCCTC. Translation: CSANRGGTANEQFL. J is TRBJ2-1 and V is TRBV20-1, with TRBD2 identical over 8 bases. The V and J ends lost 4 bases and 6 bases, in that order; junction bases with no gene match: 8. The germline CDR1 and CDR2 sequences are DFQATT and SNEGSKA (reference sequence). This CDR3 is 14 amino acids long.

Concerning this clonotype: This may stem from a read error, because a much larger clone lies one nucleotide away. The chain has TRBV5-1 and TRBJ1-2; D gene uncertain. Germline V CDR1 and CDR2: SGHRS, YFSETQ. V was trimmed by 6 bases and J by 0 bases, leaving 12 bases between them. CDR3 size: 14 residues. The CDR3 region has the DNA TGCGCCAGCAACCGGGCGAGTACTAACTATGGCTACACCTTC. Encoded protein: CASNRASTNYGYTF.

V usage is TRBV14 and J usage is TRBJ2-3; perhaps TRBD2 as D (6 bases). Per germline, CDR1 SGHDN and CDR2 FVKESK. Deletions cut 4 bases from V and 5 bases from J, with 10 bases between. The CDR3 has 13 amino acids. In DNA form, the CDR3 reads TGTGCCAGCAGCCCGGGAGAAGAAGATACGCAGTATTTT. It translates to CASSPGEEDTQYF.